The rows below give T cell receptor beta chains drawn from one sample of a study of regulatory T cells in long-lasting Graves disease. TCRdb fed the multiplex PCR reads into MiXCR, producing one record per CDR3 protein. The sample has 400,000 to 600,000 distinct CDR3 sequences; around a fifth are singletons. The input for sequencing was peripheral blood mononuclear cells (PBMCs), taken when the disease was refractory, from a patient treated with antithyroid drugs. The receptors were sampled from a female donor with Graves disease. Both conserved end residues are part of each CDR3. The order of the fields is clone size, V gene, D gene, J gene, CDR3 DNA, CDR3 protein. A D gene is named only where the DNA matches it firmly. Part of the rows lack a size; the others show once, few, many or a class for expanded clones.

many	TRBV12-3/TRBV12-4	.	TRBJ2-5	TGTGCCAGCAGTAACCCCCCCTTCTTTGAGACCCAGTACTTC	CASSNPPFFETQYF
.	TRBV20-1	.	TRBJ2-7	TGCAGTGCTAAACCCCTATCTGATTCCTACGAGCAGTACTTC	CSAKPLSDSYEQYF
many	TRBV2	.	TRBJ1-2	TGTGCCAGCCCGGCAGGGATGAACTATGGCTACACCTTC	CASPAGMNYGYTF
many	TRBV28	.	TRBJ1-6	TGTGCCAGCATTCCGTTATCAGGGAGGAACTCCTATAATTCACCCCTCCACTTT	CASIPLSGRNSYNSPLHF
few	TRBV5-1	.	TRBJ1-1	TGCGCCAGCAGCGAACAAGGTCTCCCCATGAACACTGAAGCTTTCTTT	CASSEQGLPMNTEAFF
.	TRBV30	.	TRBJ1-3	TGTGCCTGGTTGGGGTCTGGAAACACCATATATTTT	CAWLGSGNTIYF
many	TRBV12-3/TRBV12-4	.	TRBJ1-1	TGTGCCAGCAGCCCCGAGACAGCTGAAGCTTTCTTT	CASSPETAEAFF
many	TRBV13	.	TRBJ1-2	TGTGCCAGCAGCTTGGGGACGGAGGCCTACACCTTC	CASSLGTEAYTF
.	TRBV27	.	TRBJ2-3	TGTGCCAGCAGGTCACAGGGTTGGGCAGATACGCAGTATTTT	CASRSQGWADTQYF
many	TRBV2	.	TRBJ1-1	TGTGCCAGCAGTGCGGAGGGTGGGAACACTGAAGCTTTCTTT	CASSAEGGNTEAFF
few	TRBV27	.	TRBJ2-5	TGTGCCAGCAGTTCCCGGTATGAGACCCAGTACTTC	CASSSRYETQYF
many	TRBV7-9	.	TRBJ1-1	TGTGCCAGCAGCCTCCCCCAGGGGAACACTGAAGCTTTCTTT	CASSLPQGNTEAFF
few	TRBV11-2	.	TRBJ1-1	TGTGCCAGCAGCTTAGGAGGGGGGGTCGCCTCGGCTTTCTTT	CASSLGGGVASAFF
.	TRBV24-1	.	TRBJ1-1	TGTGCCACCAGTGATCCCCCGTGGACTGAAGCTTTCTTT	CATSDPPWTEAFF
many	TRBV11-3	.	TRBJ2-2	TGTGCCAGCAGCTTAGGAAGAGTGGGAGACCTTTCCGGGGAGCTGTTTTTT	CASSLGRVGDLSGELFF
.	TRBV5-1	.	TRBJ2-7	TGCGCCAGCAGCCGTGCGGGACAGCAAGGCCGCTACGAGCAGTACTTC	CASSRAGQQGRYEQYF
.	TRBV14	.	TRBJ2-7	TGTGCCAGCAGCCGTAATACCGGGCGACAGTACTTC	CASSRNTGRQYF
few	TRBV12-3/TRBV12-4	.	TRBJ2-7	TGTGCCAGCAGTTTAGGCGAGACGGGATTCTCCTACGAGCAGTACTTC	CASSLGETGFSYEQYF
many	TRBV5-6	TRBD2	TRBJ2-7	TGTGCCAGCAGCTTGGGTAATTTGGGACTAGCCGGTAGCTTC	CASSLGNLGLAGSF
many	TRBV28	.	TRBJ1-2	TGTGCCAGCAGGCAACAGGGCAGCTATGGCTACACCTTC	CASRQQGSYGYTF
.	TRBV5-1	.	TRBJ1-1	TGCGCCAGCAGCTTGGAAGCCCCCTTCGGCACTGAAGCTTTCTTT	CASSLEAPFGTEAFF
many	TRBV19	.	TRBJ1-1	TGTGCCAGTACCGAATGGTCCCACAACGGCCTCACTGAAGCTTTCTTT	CASTEWSHNGLTEAFF
many	TRBV28	.	TRBJ1-5	TGTGCCACCAGTCAGGCCAATCAGCCCCAGCATTTT	CATSQANQPQHF
few	TRBV3-1	TRBD2	TRBJ2-5	TGTGCCGTCGAGGGCGGGAGGAACCAAGAGACCCAGTACTTC	CAVEGGRNQETQYF
once	TRBV5-1	TRBD1	TRBJ2-2	TGCGCCAGCAGCCCGACAGGGACAGGGACCGGGGAGCTGTTTTTT	CASSPTGTGTGELFF
many	TRBV28	TRBD2	TRBJ2-5	TGTGCCAGCAAAATAAGCGGGGCTGTCTACCAAGAGACCCAGTACTTC	CASKISGAVYQETQYF
many	TRBV30	TRBD1	TRBJ2-5	TGTGCCTGGAGCACAGGGGCAGGAGAAGAGACCCAGTACTTC	CAWSTGAGEETQYF
.	TRBV6-1	.	TRBJ1-1	TGTGCCAGCAGTGAATGGGGGGGGGGGGACACTGAAGCTTTCTTT	CASSEWGGGDTEAFF
many	TRBV5-4	TRBD1	TRBJ2-5	TGTGCCAGCAGTATTTCAGGGGGCTGGGAGACCCAGTACTTC	CASSISGGWETQYF
many	TRBV2	TRBD1	TRBJ1-1	TGTGCCAGCCTTAGGACAGGGGGCATGAACACTGAAGCTTTCTTT	CASLRTGGMNTEAFF
many	TRBV15	.	TRBJ1-5	TGTGCCACCAGCAGGGTTGCAGGGTTTAATCAGCCCCAGCATTTT	CATSRVAGFNQPQHF